One sample yielded the 8 T cell receptor beta chains listed below, sequenced in a study of shared clonotypes between healthy human individuals (dated by TCRdb to the early 2020s). Libraries came from the immunoSEQ multiplex PCR assay. TCRdb carries this immuneACCESS record with in-frame sequences only. Its versions omit some clonotypes, under half of them owing to an unresolved V gene in the studies checked, with the rest unexplained. This sample holds about 1 million clones; roughly 75% were observed only once. The leading ten clones occupy nearly 1.5% of the sample. Sequenced sample: memory CD4+ T cells sorted from blood. This specimen's cell subset or site label, interpreted: CD45RA-negative fraction. These TCRs come from a man younger than 35 in good health.

The chain combines TRBV15 with TRBJ1-1; D uncertain. The germline gives CDR1 LNHNV, CDR2 YYDKDF (reference sequence). CDR3 length equals 15 residues. Trimming cost V 4 bases and J 1 base, with 13 bases left between them. CDR3 in amino acids: CATSTTETWNTEAFF. CDR3 nucleotide sequence: TGTGCCACCAGCACAACAGAGACCTGGAACACTGAAGCTTTCTTT.

This sequence joins TRBV30 and TRBJ2-1; D may be TRBD2 (5 bases). The CDR3 is made up of 13 amino acids. V lost 0 bases to trimming and J lost 5 bases, with 8 bases between them. CDR1 and CDR2 (germline): GTSNPN, SVGIG (reference sequence). The CDR3 reads CAWSVLVNNEQFF. CDR3 DNA: TGTGCCTGGAGTGTACTAGTCAACAATGAGCAGTTCTTC.

Only one count was recorded for this clone. The chain links TRBV27 to TRBJ2-1; 10 bases are a match to TRBD2. Germline CDR1 MNHEY, CDR2 SMNVEV (reference sequence). V dropped 5 bases and J dropped 10; count of bases not matched to a gene: 5. The CDR3 has 13 amino acids. CDR3 sequence: CASSPPTSGEQFF. For the CDR3, the DNA is TGTGCCAGCAGTCCTCCGACTAGCGGGGAGCAGTTCTTC.

This clone was seen more than once but under ten times. The V and J genes are TRBV10-3 and TRBJ2-2, with 12 bases lining up with TRBD2. V lost 5 bases and J lost 0; bases outside the gene matches: 4. This CDR3 is built from 17 residues. CDR1 and CDR2 from the germline V gene are ENHRY and SYGVKD. The CDR3 coding sequence is TGTGCCATCAGTTTGACTAGCGGGAGTACGAACACCGGGGAGCTGTTTTTT. It specifies CAISLTSGSTNTGELFF.

The chain couples TRBV2 to TRBJ2-1, with TRBD2 matching over 7 bases. V gave up 3 bases and J gave up 2 bases; unmatched junction bases: 1. The germline V gene has CDR1 SNHLY and CDR2 FYNNEI. The CDR3 loop spans 14 amino acids. The CDR3 spells CASSERETYNEQFF. The CDR3 nucleotides read TGTGCCAGCAGTGAGCGGGAGACCTACAATGAGCAGTTCTTC.

Worth noting for this clone: The identical CDR3 is also encoded by other nucleotide sequences in the sample. This chain connects TRBV11-2 to TRBJ2-7; D perhaps matches TRBD1 (6 bases). From germline, CDR1 is SGHAT and CDR2 FQNNGV. V gave up 6 bases and J gave up 9 bases, with 15 bases separating them. The CDR3 is 12 residues long. Here the CDR3 DNA reads TGTGCCAGCAGTTCGGACAGATTTTCGCAGTACTTC. It codes for CASSSDRFSQYF.

The chain's CDR3 is CASSSQGPHNEQFF. The CDR3 nucleotides are TGTGCCAGCAGTTCCCAAGGGCCTCACAATGAGCAGTTCTTC. V usage is TRBV7-9 and J usage is TRBJ2-1; D gene unclear. The length of the CDR3 is 14 residues. Germline V CDR1 and CDR2: SEHNR, FQNEAQ (reference sequence). V was trimmed by 6 bases and J by 5 bases, leaving 14 bases between them.

The CDR3 nucleotides are TGTGCCAGCAGTGAAGGGGGGGCAAAGCAGTACTTC. This translates into CASSEGGAKQYF. V gene TRBV6-1 combines with J gene TRBJ2-7; D may be TRBD1 or TRBD2 (6 bases each). The CDR3 is made up of 12 amino acids. The ends were cut back, 1 base at V and 8 bases at J, with 9 bases in the middle. Germline V gene sequence: CDR1 MNHNS, CDR2 SASEGT.